The sequence of this TCR beta chain was determined in a study of human T cells and chemical hapten exposure (dated by TCRdb to the early 2020s). Describing the broader study: Libraries were pooled for sequencing, and per-sample TCR yields varied mainly because of small differences in library volumes within the pool. Each blood RNA sample was used to sequence both TCR alpha and TCR beta chains. In alopecia patients, the study followed how the peripheral blood TCR repertoire changed in vivo over primary and secondary sensitization to diphenylcyclopropenone (DPC), a hapten. On the study overall, not on this receptor specifically: The number of TCRs above 1 in 1000 frequency did not change with DPC sensitization; there was no evidence of global repertoire structure alterations. Repeated subsampling changed both the strength of the expansion versus patch-test correlation and the threshold at which the correlation became significant.

Inclusive of the bounding cysteine and phenylalanine, the CDR3 is 14 residues long. Only the CDR3 portion is preserved as DNA: 42 bases, with reading frame beginning at the first base. CDR1 and CDR2, per the germline V gene (reference sequence), are SGHNT and YYREEE. V ends up 2 bases short and J 8 bases short, with an unmatched junction base count of 4. There are many counts of this clonotype. There is no known antigen for this receptor. Nothing much larger sits one base from this clone, and base qualities are not available. Library creation used RACE. The listed sequencing device is NextSeq 500. During library preparation, unique molecular identifiers were attached to individual cDNA molecules so that TCRs could be counted in a quantitative, reproducible way. Per the original workflow: Samples had a median of roughly 100,000 TCRs, with a range from 23,224 to 690,600. The Decombinator software suite was used to annotate the V, J and CDR3 of the TCR reads. For PS versus PT1 abundance plots, all samples were subsampled to the same number of TCRs (28,000). TCRs were defined as expanded if absent before sensitization and observed at least eight times at the 2-week time point. TCRdb cleaned the public reads at Q25 with fastp, built clones with MiXCR and kept in-frame beta chains. For every CDR3 protein sequence, its rows merge into one entry that carries the most common genes and DNA. These V and J calls rely on TCRdb rather than the paper's analysis. In this sample the table shows roughly 130,000 distinct CDR3 sequences, approximately 10% of which occur a single time. Together, the top ten hold around 1.9% of the sample.

Sample time point, as interpreted from the label and publication: healthy volunteer bleed at 2 weeks. Total RNA was extracted from unfractionated whole blood collected in Tempus Blood RNA tubes. Five healthy volunteers acted as controls for TCR sequencing and had blood drawn at day 0, 2 weeks and 6 weeks. The sample comprised whole blood. The clonotype was recovered from a male donor in good health. Some clones in this sample may be carry-over from other donors' samples. Recombination connected TRBV5-4 to TRBJ1-4, with 9 bases aligning to TRBD1. The base sequence is TGTGCCAGCAGCTTACAGGGGGCGGTCGAAAAACTGTTTTTT. It specifies CASSLQGAVEKLFF. Extended through the reference TRBV5-4 and TRBJ1-4 proteins, this CDR3 yields the full variable domain: ETGVTQSPTHLIKTRGQQVTLRCSSQSGHNTVSWYQQALGQGPQFIFQYYREEENGRGNFPPRFSGLQFPNYSSELNVNALELDDSALYLCASSLQGAVEKLFFGSGTQLSVL.